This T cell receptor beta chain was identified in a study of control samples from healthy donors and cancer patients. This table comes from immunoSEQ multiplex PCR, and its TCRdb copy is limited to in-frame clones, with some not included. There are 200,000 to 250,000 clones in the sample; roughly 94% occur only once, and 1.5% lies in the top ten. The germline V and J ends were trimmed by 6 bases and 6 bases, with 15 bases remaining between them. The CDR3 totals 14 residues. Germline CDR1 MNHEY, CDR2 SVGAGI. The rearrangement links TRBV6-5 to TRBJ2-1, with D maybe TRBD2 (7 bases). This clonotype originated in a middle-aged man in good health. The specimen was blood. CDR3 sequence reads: CASSPRGGSNEQFF. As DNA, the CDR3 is TGTGCCAGCAGCCCGAGGGGGGGTAGCAATGAGCAGTTCTTC.